Each of the 25 T cell receptor beta chains below was sequenced from the same sample in a study of T cells in Graves' hyperthyroidism and ophthalmopathy. RNA transcripts served as the template for amplifying TCR beta CDR3 regions. Using the HTBI primer set, a first-round RT-PCR was run on the TCR CDR3. One entry per CDR3 protein results from TCRdb running MiXCR on the multiplex PCR reads. The sample includes about 460,000 distinct CDR3 sequences, about 20% of them seen just once. Sequenced material: blood. The receptors originated from a woman between 65 and 79 years old with Graves' ophthalmopathy.

This clonotype showed up just a few times. The rearrangement joins TRBV19 to TRBJ2-2; D perhaps matches TRBD2 (5 bases). Germline CDR1 reads LNHDA; CDR2 reads SQIVND (reference sequence). The V end was cut by 10 bases, the J end by 6 bases, with 6 bases between. This CDR3 comprises 10 residues. The CDR3 bases are TGTGCCACCGGGGCCGGGGAGCTGTTTTTT. Residues: CATGAGELFF. Supplemented by reference TRBV19 and TRBJ2-2, the full variable domain reads DGGITQSPKYLFRKEGQNVTLSCEQNLNHDAMYWYRQDPGQGLRLIYYSQIVNDFQKGDIAEGYSVSREKKESFPLTVTSAQKNPTAFYLCATGAGELFFGEGSRLTVL.

This clonotype appeared many times. The genes are TRBV28 and TRBJ1-2; D might be TRBD1 (6 bases). Deletions cut 3 bases from V and 6 bases from J, with 14 bases between. CDR3 size: 14 residues. Germline V lookup: CDR1 MDHEN, CDR2 SYDVKM. CDR3 sequence reads: CASSLTGGAHGYTF. Written as DNA, the CDR3 is TGTGCCAGCAGTTTGACGGGGGGCGCGCATGGCTACACCTTC.

This chain joins TRBV19 and TRBJ2-7, with a possible D match to TRBD2 (6 bases). Per germline, CDR1 LNHDA and CDR2 SQIVND (reference sequence). The V gene lost 4 bases and the J gene lost 6 bases, with 13 bases spanning the gap. The CDR3 has 13 amino acids. This CDR3 reads CASSTLPGSEQYF. The CDR3 coding sequence is TGTGCCAGTAGTACCCTCCCCGGGAGCGAGCAGTACTTC.

The chain joins TRBV12-3 or TRBV12-4 to TRBJ2-7; perhaps TRBD1 as D (7 bases). The V end lost 4 bases, the J end lost 1 base, and 14 bases lay between the germline ends. The CDR3 sequence is 15 residues long. CDR3 nucleotides: TGTGCCAGCAGTTGGAGGGACAGAGCTTCCTACGAGCAGTACTTC. Its protein is CASSWRDRASYEQYF.

The chain links TRBV19 to TRBJ2-6, with D maybe TRBD1 (5 bases). Per germline, CDR1 LNHDA and CDR2 SQIVND (reference sequence). Trimming took off 5 bases at V and 0 bases at J, with 17 bases between the two ends. The CDR3 has 18 residues. CDR3: CASSPGMFRNSGANVLTF. For the CDR3, the DNA is TGTGCCAGTAGTCCAGGGATGTTTCGCAACTCTGGGGCCAACGTCCTGACTTTC. Based on the CDR3 plus reference TRBV19 and TRBJ2-6, the full variable domain is DGGITQSPKYLFRKEGQNVTLSCEQNLNHDAMYWYRQDPGQGLRLIYYSQIVNDFQKGDIAEGYSVSREKKESFPLTVTSAQKNPTAFYLCASSPGMFRNSGANVLTFGAGSRLTVL.

This chain connects TRBV6-1 to TRBJ2-3, with D possibly being TRBD2 (5 bases). V was cut by 5 bases and J by 4 bases, with 16 bases left in between. This CDR3 spans 15 amino acids. CDR1 and CDR2 from the germline V gene are MNHNS and SASEGT. The CDR3: CASSTRRSSADTQYF. CDR3 DNA sequence: TGTGCCAGCAGTACCCGGAGGTCAAGCGCAGATACGCAGTATTTT.

The gene calls are TRBV28 and TRBJ1-2; D ambiguous. Germline V gene data show CDR1 as MDHEN and CDR2 as SYDVKM. The CDR3 runs 12 residues. Trimming removed 7 bases at V and 2 bases at J, with 8 bases between. For the CDR3, the DNA is TGTGCCAGCACCCGTATCAACTATGGCTACACCTTC. Translating it yields CASTRINYGYTF.

The chain has TRBV18 and TRBJ2-7; D possibly corresponds to TRBD2 (6 bases). Trimming removed 1 base at V and 3 bases at J, with 10 bases between. This CDR3 spans 14 amino acids. Germline V gene lookup returns CDR1 KGHSH and CDR2 LQKENI. CDR3: CASSPRGESYEQYF. The CDR3, as DNA: TGTGCCAGCTCACCACGGGGGGAAAGCTACGAGCAGTACTTC.

This clonotype has a handful of counts. This chain joins TRBV6-5 and TRBJ2-6; the D is unclear. V lost 2 bases and J lost 0, with 5 bases in between. Germline V gene sequence: CDR1 MNHEY, CDR2 SVGAGI. The CDR3 covers 15 residues. The CDR3 region has the DNA TGTGCCAGCAGTTACGTGGCCTCTGGGGCCAACGTCCTGACTTTC. Amino acids: CASSYVASGANVLTF.

This clonotype was seen more than once but under ten times. As DNA, the CDR3 is TGTGCCAGCAGTGAGGGGGGGGTCTGGGGGAACACTGAAGCTTTCTTT. This encodes CASSEGGVWGNTEAFF. J is TRBJ1-1 and V is TRBV25-1; a weak D match, TRBD1 (5 bases). The CDR3 consists of 16 residues. The V end was cut by 3 bases, the J end by 1 base, with 15 bases between. CDR1 MGHDK and CDR2 SYGVNS come from the germline V gene.

In its sample, this clonotype was seen a few times. The V and J genes are TRBV9 and TRBJ2-1; 7 nucleotides align to TRBD2. With V trimmed by 0 bases and J by 2 bases, 2 bases remained unmatched. The CDR3 extends over 15 amino acids. CDR1 is SGDLS and CDR2 is YYNGEE in the germline V gene. CDR3 residues: CASSVGGSTYNEQFF. As DNA, the CDR3 is TGTGCCAGCAGCGTAGGCGGGAGTACCTACAATGAGCAGTTCTTC.

This clonotype was recorded many times. This chain links TRBV6-5 with TRBJ1-1; 7 bases line up with TRBD1. The trim removed 0 bases at V and 1 base at J, leaving 5 bases unmatched. The CDR3 is made up of 16 amino acids. The germline V gene encodes CDR1 MNHEY and CDR2 SVGAGI. CDR3 sequence reads: CASSYSGRGRNTEAFF. The DNA for the CDR3 is TGTGCCAGCAGTTACTCTGGCAGGGGGAGGAACACTGAAGCTTTCTTT.

The chain employs TRBV9 and TRBJ1-6; D ambiguous. Between the trimmed V and J ends, which lost 0 bases and 7 bases, there was a span of 5 bases. CDR1 is SGDLS, CDR2 YYNGEE, per germline. The CDR3 sequence is 13 residues long. The CDR3 spells CASSVAGNSPLHF. CDR3 sequence (DNA): TGTGCCAGCAGCGTAGCCGGGAATTCACCCCTCCACTTT. Together with reference TRBV9 and TRBJ1-6, the CDR3 gives the full variable domain: DSGVTQTPKHLITATGQRVTLRCSPRSGDLSVYWYQQSLDQGLQFLIQYYNGEERAKGNILERFSAQQFPDLHSELNLSSLELGDSALYFCASSVAGNSPLHFGNGTRLTVT.

This clonotype was detected a few times. The chain links TRBV30 to TRBJ1-6, with D possibly matching TRBD1 (5 bases). Germline CDR1 reads GTSNPN; CDR2 reads SVGIG (reference sequence). The V end lost 5 bases, the J end lost 7 bases, and 18 bases lay between the germline ends. The CDR3 sequence is 15 residues long. The CDR3 sequence: CAWGHGWGENSPLHF. CDR3 coding DNA: TGTGCCTGGGGCCACGGGTGGGGGGAAAATTCACCCCTCCACTTT.

This clonotype was picked up a small number of times. The chain uses TRBV5-1 and TRBJ2-5; a possible D gene is TRBD1 (6 bases). V was cut by 3 bases and J by 1 base, with 13 bases left in between. The CDR3 runs 15 residues. The germline V gene encodes CDR1 SGHRS and CDR2 YFSETQ. In DNA, the CDR3 is TGCGCCAGCAGCTGGGGGCGGACTTCCCAAGAGACCCAGTACTTC. This translates into CASSWGRTSQETQYF.

This clonotype was observed many times. In DNA, the CDR3 is TGTGCCAGCAGCGAAACGGGGACATTGGGACTAGCGGCAGATACGCAGTATTTT. The encoded protein is CASSETGTLGLAADTQYF. The V call is TRBV7-3, the J call TRBJ2-3, with 11 bases aligning to TRBD2. CDR3 size: 18 residues. The germline CDR1 and CDR2 sequences are SGHTA and FQGTGA. Trimming cost V 5 bases and J 4 bases; bases outside gene matches: 14. The variable domain in full, with the rest retrieved from reference TRBV7-3 and TRBJ2-3, is GAGVSQTPSNKVTEKGKYVELRCDPISGHTALYWYRQSLGQGPEFLIYFQGTGAADDSGLPNDRFFAVRPEGSVSTLKIQRTERGDSAVYLCASSETGTLGLAADTQYFGPGTRLTVL.

The chain combines TRBV19 with TRBJ1-1; D gene uncertain. Germline V gene data show CDR1 as LNHDA and CDR2 as SQIVND (reference sequence). The CDR3 extends over 13 amino acids. V lost 3 bases, J lost 7 bases, and 12 bases lay in between. CDR3 bases: TGTGCCAGTAGTATTAAAACAGAAGTTGAAGCTTTCTTT. Translating it yields CASSIKTEVEAFF.

The V call is TRBV5-1, the J call TRBJ2-7; 10 bases line up with TRBD1. CDR3 length equals 16 residues. In germline, CDR1 is SGHRS, CDR2 YFSETQ. Trimming at V came to 3 bases and at J to 1 base, leaving 7 bases not matched to a gene. CDR3 coding DNA: TGCGCCAGCAGCTCTCTCGAGGGACAGGGGTCCTACGAGCAGTACTTC. Its protein is CASSSLEGQGSYEQYF.

The rearrangement uses TRBV6-1 and TRBJ1-5, with D unresolved. Germline lookup yields CDR1 MNHNS and CDR2 SASEGT. V was trimmed by 3 bases and J by 0 bases, leaving 9 bases between them. This CDR3 is built from 15 residues. CDR3 amino acids: CASSDSGYSNQPQHF. CDR3 nucleotides: TGTGCCAGCAGTGATTCCGGATATAGCAATCAGCCCCAGCATTTT.

This clonotype was detected ten times or more. The chain employs TRBV28 and TRBJ2-7; maybe TRBD1 (6 bases). The CDR3 loop spans 15 amino acids. CDR1 is MDHEN, CDR2 SYDVKM, per germline. V lost 6 bases and J lost 0, with 15 bases in between. The CDR3 spells CASRDTGLLSYEQYF. In DNA, the CDR3 is TGTGCCAGCAGGGATACAGGGCTGCTCTCCTACGAGCAGTACTTC.

This clonotype has only a few counts. This sequence joins TRBV11-2 and TRBJ2-2, with D perhaps given as TRBD1 or TRBD2 (5 bases each). Germline CDR1 and CDR2: SGHAT and FQNNGV. V lost 2 bases and J lost 4, with 14 bases in between. This CDR3 has 16 residues. The CDR3 DNA follows: TGTGCCAGCAGCTTAATCGGGACCGGGATCACCGGGGAGCTGTTTTTT. This translates into CASSLIGTGITGELFF.

This clonotype was observed at least ten times. The gene calls are TRBV19 and TRBJ2-1, with 10 bases lining up with TRBD2. The CDR3 is 15 residues long. The V and J ends lost 9 bases and 5 bases, in that order; junction bases with no gene match: 10. CDR1 and CDR2 (germline): LNHDA, SQIVND (reference sequence). In nucleotides, the CDR3 is TGTGCCAGCAGCACAAGCGGGAGGGTTGACAATGAGCAGTTCTTC. Amino acid sequence: CASSTSGRVDNEQFF. Together with reference TRBV19 and TRBJ2-1, the CDR3 gives the full variable domain: DGGITQSPKYLFRKEGQNVTLSCEQNLNHDAMYWYRQDPGQGLRLIYYSQIVNDFQKGDIAEGYSVSREKKESFPLTVTSAQKNPTAFYLCASSTSGRVDNEQFFGPGTRLTVL.

This chain joins TRBV7-2 and TRBJ1-2, with D tentatively TRBD1 (6 bases). Germline V gives CDR1 SGHTA, CDR2 FQGNSA. The CDR3 has 12 amino acids. V lost 5 bases and J lost 8, with 12 bases in between. The CDR3 DNA reads as TGTGCCAGCAGCCGTACAGGGAGCGGCTACACCTTC. This encodes CASSRTGSGYTF.

The chain recombines TRBV30 with TRBJ2-7, with no clear D. The CDR3 consists of 13 residues. Germline assignment: CDR1 GTSNPN and CDR2 SVGIG (reference sequence). Trimming pared 8 bases from V and 0 bases from J, leaving 14 bases between. The CDR3 loop reads CARTDRSSYEQYF. CDR3 nucleotides: TGTGCCCGCACGGACCGAAGCTCCTACGAGCAGTACTTC.

The DNA of the CDR3 is TGTGCCAGCAGTTTAGGGCCCGGGACAGGGGTTTCTGAAGCTTTCTTT. Protein: CASSLGPGTGVSEAFF. The chain employs TRBV12-3 or TRBV12-4 and TRBJ1-1, with TRBD1 identical over 10 bases. Losses at the gene ends were 1 base for V and 6 bases for J; bases not matched to a gene: 8. The CDR3 length is 16 residues.